A single sample is the source of the 5 T cell receptor beta chains below, sequenced in a study of blood T cell repertoires in COVID-19. This table comes from immunoSEQ multiplex PCR, and its TCRdb copy is limited to in-frame clones, with some not included. The sample has tens of thousands of clones, roughly 80% seen once. The specimen sequenced was peripheral blood. These receptors were collected from a woman aged 55-75 years with acute or convalescent COVID-19.

The chain is built from TRBV2 and TRBJ2-5, with 7 bases aligning to TRBD1. This CDR3 is built from 18 residues. Germline V gene sequence: CDR1 SNHLY, CDR2 FYNNEI. Trimming at V came to 3 bases and at J to 1 base, leaving 14 bases not matched to a gene. Here the CDR3 reads CASSETRQGTRGQETQYF. The CDR3 DNA sequence: TGTGCCAGCAGTGAGACACGACAGGGCACCAGGGGCCAAGAGACCCAGTACTTC.

The chain couples TRBV13 to TRBJ1-3, with 9 bases aligning to TRBD1. CDR3 length equals 16 residues. Unmatched junction bases numbered 13, after V lost 5 bases and J lost 8 bases. CDR1 and CDR2 from the germline V gene are PRHDT and FYEKMQ (reference sequence). Here the CDR3 DNA reads TGTGCCAGCAGCAAGCGGGACAGGGTCCGAGAGCACACCATATATTTT. Its protein is CASSKRDRVREHTIYF.

This chain joins TRBV29-1 and TRBJ2-1, with 9 bases fitting TRBD2. Germline V gene sequence: CDR1 SQVTM, CDR2 ANQGSEA. This CDR3 region has 14 residues. The V and J ends lost 6 bases and 7 bases, in that order; junction bases with no gene match: 10. For the CDR3, the DNA is TGCAGCGTCGACCCTGGGCGGGAGGGGAATGAGCAGTTCTTC. Translating it yields CSVDPGREGNEQFF.

The V call is TRBV18, the J call TRBJ2-2; possible D gene TRBD1, 6 bases. The germline V gene has CDR1 KGHSH and CDR2 LQKENI. Deletions cut 5 bases from V and 3 bases from J, with 10 bases between. The CDR3 length is 14 residues. DNA for the CDR3: TGTGCCAGCTCAGGACAGCTTTACACCGGGGAGCTGTTTTTT. It codes for CASSGQLYTGELFF.

The chain uses TRBV7-3 and TRBJ1-1, with 8 bases lining up with TRBD1. CDR1 is SGHTA, CDR2 FQGTGA, per germline. V dropped 1 base and J dropped 1; count of bases not matched to a gene: 5. The CDR3 is 16 amino acids. The CDR3 spells CASSLNPTGGNTEAFF. CDR3 bases: TGTGCCAGCAGCTTAAACCCCACAGGGGGGAACACTGAAGCTTTCTTT.